This T cell receptor (beta chain) comes out of a study of shared clonotypes between healthy human individuals. The germline CDR1 and CDR2 sequences are KGHSH and LQKENI. V lost 2 bases, J lost 2 bases, and 7 bases lay in between. There are 13 residues in the CDR3. Study results and caveats: Rarefaction curves obtained for sorted subsets showed sequencing incomplete despite large depth.

CD8 cells regarded as naive lacked CD45RO, were positively chosen for CCR7, and omitted terminally differentiated effector memory CD45RA+ cells. Regarding this clone: As yet, its antigen is unknown.

Using immunoSEQ multiplex PCR, the repertoire was profiled, and TCRdb retains in-frame clones only, with some absent. The data show roughly 1,800,000 clones, over 85% seen once. The clonotype originates from a man younger than 35 in good health. The genes are TRBV18 and TRBJ2-7; no reliable D call. What was sequenced was naive CD8+ T cells sorted from blood. The CDR3 sequence is CASSPGNAYEQYF. The CDR3 nucleotides read TGTGCCAGCTCACCAGGCAACGCCTACGAGCAGTACTTC.